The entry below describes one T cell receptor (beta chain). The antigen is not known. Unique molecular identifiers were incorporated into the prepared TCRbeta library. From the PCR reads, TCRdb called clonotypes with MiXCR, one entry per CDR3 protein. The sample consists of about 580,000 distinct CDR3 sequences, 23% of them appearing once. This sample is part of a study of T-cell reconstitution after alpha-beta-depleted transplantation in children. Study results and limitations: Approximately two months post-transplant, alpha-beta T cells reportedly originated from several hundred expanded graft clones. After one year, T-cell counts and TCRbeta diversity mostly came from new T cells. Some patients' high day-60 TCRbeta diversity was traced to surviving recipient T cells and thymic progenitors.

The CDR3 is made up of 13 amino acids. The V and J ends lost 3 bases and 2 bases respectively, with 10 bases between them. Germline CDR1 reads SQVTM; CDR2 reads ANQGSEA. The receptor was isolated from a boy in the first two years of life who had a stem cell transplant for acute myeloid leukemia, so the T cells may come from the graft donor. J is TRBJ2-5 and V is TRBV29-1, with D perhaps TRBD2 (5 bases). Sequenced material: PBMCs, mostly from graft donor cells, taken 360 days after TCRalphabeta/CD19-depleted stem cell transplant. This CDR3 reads CSVDGRGQETQYF. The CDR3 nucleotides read TGCAGCGTTGACGGACGGGGTCAAGAGACCCAGTACTTC.